This T cell receptor (beta chain) derives from a study of T cell repertoires in ileal Crohn's disease. This clone turned up a few times. TCRB immunosequencing input was roughly 500 nanograms of biopsy DNA per sample. Produced via immunoSEQ multiplex PCR; TCRdb's table is partial and in-frame only. Altogether about 14,000 clones are present, roughly 82% being singletons, with the ten largest covering about 5.7%. In germline, CDR1 is SGHAT, CDR2 FQNNGV. The CDR3 is made up of 16 amino acids. Deletions cut 0 bases from V and 2 bases from J, with 10 bases between. The specimen was ileal tissue. The chain couples TRBV11-2 to TRBJ2-2; no clear D. The TCR was taken from an adult with Crohn's disease. The CDR3 protein is CASSLDLGYNTGELFF. For the CDR3, the DNA is TGTGCCAGCAGCTTAGACCTCGGGTATAACACCGGGGAGCTGTTTTTT.